This T cell receptor (beta chain) came from a study of tumor-infiltrating lymphocytes in primary liver carcinoma (dated by TCRdb to about 2017). Without any cell sorting, total RNA and DNA were co-extracted from about 21-30 mg of bulk tissue using the AllPrep DNA/RNA mini kit. Instrument used: Illumina HiSeq 2500. Using a constant-region primer and ProtoScript II reverse transcriptase, TCRbeta-specific cDNA was reverse-transcribed from around 500 ng total RNA. The TCRbeta libraries were prepared through three rounds of nested multiplex PCR following a slightly modified ARM-PCR procedure. Each of the first two PCR rounds ran for approximately 11 cycles and used multiplex TRBV1-TRBV30 forward primers together with a Cbeta reverse primer. TCRdb trimmed public reads at Q25 via fastp, called clones via MiXCR and kept in-frame beta chains. Duplicate CDR3 protein sequences are folded into a single record with the most common DNA and genes. The sample table holds roughly 32,000 distinct CDR3 sequences, of which 76% were seen once. The ten largest clones represent roughly 38% of the sample.

Sequenced: liver tumor tissue from sampling region 5. The sample's cell subset or site label, decoded: tumor region T5, tumor centre. These receptors were obtained from a man aged 40-49 years with primary liver carcinoma and hepatitis B virus infection.

Only a few counts were recorded for this clonotype. A junction end diverges from the germline sequence, so it may reflect a read error. V and J are TRBV4-2 and TRBJ1-2; tentatively, D is TRBD1 (5 bases). The CDR3 has 16 residues. Germline V gene sequence: CDR1 LGHNA, CDR2 YNFKEQ. This CDR3 is CASSQGRQKGFYGYAF. The CDR3 DNA sequence: TGTGCCAGCAGCCAAGGTCGACAGAAGGGGTTCTATGGCTACGCCTTC.